The 23 T cell receptor beta chains presented below share a single source sample, sequenced in a study of cytotoxic CD8 clonotypes in ibrutinib-treated CLL. The method was immunoSEQ multiplex PCR; TCRdb's version includes in-frame clones alone and lacks a portion of them. Seen here are approximately 97,000 clones, over 60% observed once, and the top ten hold under 30%. This specimen was PBMCs, taken after 24 months of ibrutinib treatment. The receptors were sampled from a human donor with chronic lymphocytic leukemia.

The chain uses TRBV11-1 and TRBJ1-1; D remains unclear. V lost 3 bases and J 2 bases, leaving 1 base between the germline ends. The CDR3 is 11 amino acids. The V gene's germline CDR1 is SGHAT and CDR2 FQDESV (reference sequence). The CDR3 is CASSFNTEAFF. DNA for the CDR3: TGTGCCAGCAGCTTTAACACTGAAGCTTTCTTT.

Turning to this clone: A much more abundant neighbour one base away suggests this may be a read error. The chain recombines TRBV6-5 with TRBJ1-2; D gene ambiguous. Germline loops: CDR1 MNHEY, CDR2 SVGAGI. There are 12 residues in the CDR3. V lost 6 bases and J 2 bases, leaving 7 bases between the germline ends. This chain's CDR3 is CASRGGNYGYTF. In DNA, the CDR3 is TGTGCCAGCAGGGGCGGAAACTATGGCTACACCTTC.

V is TRBV19 and J is TRBJ2-2, with a possible D match to TRBD1 (5 bases). CDR1 is LNHDA and CDR2 is SQIVND in the germline V gene (reference sequence). The CDR3 extends over 18 amino acids. V was shortened by 7 bases and J by 5 bases, with 26 bases between the two germline ends. CDR3 sequence reads: CASNNPNIGAGRTGELFF. CDR3 bases: TGTGCCAGTAATAATCCGAATATAGGGGCAGGACGGACCGGGGAGCTGTTTTTT. The whole variable domain, remainder taken from reference TRBV19 and TRBJ2-2, is DGGITQSPKYLFRKEGQNVTLSCEQNLNHDAMYWYRQDPGQGLRLIYYSQIVNDFQKGDIAEGYSVSREKKESFPLTVTSAQKNPTAFYLCASNNPNIGAGRTGELFFGEGSRLTVL.

V and J are TRBV6-5 and TRBJ2-2; the D gene is possibly TRBD1 (5 bases). V was shortened by 2 bases and J by 0 bases, with 7 bases between the two germline ends. The CDR3 runs 15 residues. Germline assignment: CDR1 MNHEY and CDR2 SVGAGI. The CDR3 DNA reads TGTGCCAGCAGTTACGACAGCGCGAACACCGGGGAGCTGTTTTTT. Amino acid sequence: CASSYDSANTGELFF.

The chain recombines TRBV9 with TRBJ1-5, with 11 bases identical to TRBD1. This CDR3 is built from 15 residues. Germline CDR1 SGDLS, CDR2 YYNGEE. The ends lost 4 bases at V and 4 bases at J; junction bases unmatched: 4. CDR3 sequence: CASSLGTGGNQPQHF. DNA for the CDR3: TGTGCCAGCAGCTTGGGGACAGGGGGAAATCAGCCCCAGCATTTT.

About this clone: The junction departs from germline at one end; a sequencing error may be responsible. The gene calls are TRBV28 and TRBJ2-1; 9 bases map to TRBD2. Germline V gene sequence: CDR1 MDHEN, CDR2 SYDVKM. The CDR3 consists of 13 residues. The CDR3 bases are TGTGCCAGCAGTTTCGACCTGCCTAGCGGGACTGTCTTC. This codes for CASSFDLPSGTVF.

The V and J genes are TRBV6-5 and TRBJ2-7; 7 bases fit TRBD2. Germline V gene data show CDR1 as MNHEY and CDR2 as SVGAGI. The CDR3 has 15 amino acids. J gave up 3 bases and V 4 bases, and 9 bases lay outside the gene matches. The CDR3 DNA is TGTGCCAGCAGTTCTTTGTGGGGGGGGGACTACGAGCAGTACTTC. Its translation is CASSSLWGGDYEQYF.

This clone was observed at least ten times. J is TRBJ2-2 and V is TRBV11-1; 10 bases are shared with TRBD2. This CDR3 has 16 amino acids. Germline V gene data show CDR1 as SGHAT and CDR2 as FQDESV (reference sequence). V gave up 3 bases and J gave up 3 bases; unmatched junction bases: 4. The CDR3 protein is CASSFHSGGDTGELFF. In DNA, the CDR3 is TGTGCCAGCAGCTTCCACAGCGGGGGGGACACCGGGGAGCTGTTTTTT.

This clone was seen a handful of times. V is TRBV6-1 and J is TRBJ2-7, with D unclear. CDR1 is MNHNS, CDR2 SASEGT, per germline. The CDR3 runs to 14 residues. V was trimmed by 6 bases and J by 2 bases, leaving 14 bases between them. The CDR3, as DNA: TGTGCCAGCAGCTTAGACAAGGCCACCTACGAGCAGTACTTC. Encoded protein: CASSLDKATYEQYF.

This sequence joins TRBV21-1 and TRBJ1-5; TRBD1 is taken as the D call from the table, unchecked against the DNA. TRBV21-1 is a recognized pseudogene. The CDR3 spans 16 residues. The CDR3 nucleotides read TGTGCCAGCAGCAAGAAGGGGACAGGGGGCAATCAGCCCCAGCATTTT. This translates into CASSKKGTGGNQPQHF.

The genes are TRBV2 and TRBJ1-4; D is perhaps TRBD1 (5 bases). Germline V gives CDR1 SNHLY, CDR2 FYNNEI. V lost 2 bases, J lost 8 bases, and 12 bases lay in between. There are 14 residues in the CDR3. CDR3 DNA sequence: TGTGCCAGCAGTGAACAGGGAGTGGGGGAAAAACTGTTTTTT. It is translated as CASSEQGVGEKLFF.

The chain has TRBV25-1 and TRBJ2-1; TRBD2 is a possible D gene (6 bases). CDR1 and CDR2 (germline): MGHDK, SYGVNS. The CDR3 is 17 amino acids. Trimming took 1 base from V and 4 from J, leaving 17 bases between them. CDR3 loop: CASSEWEVWWGYNEQFF. The DNA of the CDR3 is TGTGCCAGCAGTGAATGGGAGGTTTGGTGGGGGTACAATGAGCAGTTCTTC.

The chain has TRBV11-2 and TRBJ1-4; D is ambiguous. The CDR3 extends over 14 amino acids. In germline, CDR1 is SGHAT, CDR2 FQNNGV. V lost 2 bases to trimming and J lost 0 bases, with 4 bases between them. The CDR3 DNA sequence: TGTGCCAGCAGCTTAAGTGCAACTAATGAAAAACTGTTTTTT. Amino acids: CASSLSATNEKLFF. Filled out from reference TRBV11-2 and TRBJ1-4, the complete variable domain reads EAGVAQSPRYKIIEKRQSVAFWCNPISGHATLYWYQQILGQGPKLLIQFQNNGVVDDSQLPKDRFSAERLKGVDSTLKIQPAKLEDSAVYLCASSLSATNEKLFFGSGTQLSVL.

V gene TRBV4-2 combines with J gene TRBJ1-4; D ambiguous. V dropped 0 bases and J dropped 7 bases, with 12 bases sitting between them. CDR3 size: 15 residues. CDR1 is LGHNA and CDR2 is YNFKEQ in the germline V gene. The DNA for the CDR3 is TGTGCCAGCAGCCAAGACCGGCTGAGAAGTGAAAAACTGTTTTTT. Protein product: CASSQDRLRSEKLFF.

V and J are TRBV5-1 and TRBJ2-3; TRBD2 aligns across 13 bases. The ends lost 4 bases at V and 13 bases at J; junction bases unmatched: 6. Germline loops: CDR1 SGHRS, CDR2 YFSETQ. CDR3 length: 13 residues. The CDR3 is CASSTGLAGREYF. The CDR3 nucleotides are TGCGCCAGCAGCACGGGACTAGCGGGAAGGGAGTATTTT.

This chain connects TRBV29-1 to TRBJ2-5; D tentatively fits TRBD1 or TRBD2 (5 bases each). Between the trimmed V and J ends, which lost 7 bases and 3 bases, there was a span of 12 bases. The CDR3 is made up of 12 amino acids. Germline CDR1 and CDR2: SQVTM and ANQGSEA. Here the CDR3 DNA reads TGCAGCGCCCGCCGAGGGGAAGAGACCCAGTACTTC. It codes for CSARRGEETQYF.

CDR3 region: CASQDLNTEAFF. In nucleotides, the CDR3 is TGTGCCAGTCAAGATTTGAACACTGAAGCTTTCTTT. J is TRBJ1-1 and V is TRBV19; D remains unclear. Germline V gene data show CDR1 as LNHDA and CDR2 as SQIVND (reference sequence). With 8 bases removed from V and 0 bases from J, the gap between germline ends came to 7 bases. This CDR3 is 12 amino acids long.

The chain joins TRBV30 to TRBJ2-4; 10 positions match TRBD2. There are 13 residues in the CDR3. Germline V gene sequence: CDR1 GTSNPN, CDR2 SVGIG (reference sequence). Trimming at V came to 3 bases and at J to 10 bases, leaving 6 bases not matched to a gene. The CDR3 loop reads CAWSQAGGRIQYF. DNA for the CDR3: TGTGCCTGGAGCCAAGCGGGAGGGCGGATTCAGTACTTC. Filled out from reference TRBV30 and TRBJ2-4, the complete variable domain reads SQTIHQWPATLVQPVGSPLSLECTVEGTSNPNLYWYRQAAGRGLQLLFYSVGIGQISSEVPQNLSASRPQDRQFILSSKKLLLSDSGFYLCAWSQAGGRIQYFGAGTRLSVL.

The V call is TRBV5-1, the J call TRBJ2-1; 14 nucleotides agree with TRBD2. CDR1 is SGHRS and CDR2 is YFSETQ in the germline V gene. With V trimmed by 3 bases and J by 7 bases, 3 bases remained unmatched. The CDR3 consists of 15 residues. The chain's CDR3 is CASSSGTSGRNEQFF. The CDR3 coding sequence is TGCGCCAGCAGCTCTGGGACTAGCGGGAGAAATGAGCAGTTCTTC.

The chain uses TRBV28 and TRBJ2-7; D ambiguous. Trimming removed 7 bases from V and 4 bases from J, with 11 bases in between. The V gene's germline CDR1 is MDHEN and CDR2 SYDVKM. CDR3 size: 12 residues. This CDR3 reads CASTYSGYEQYF. For the CDR3, the DNA is TGTGCCAGCACCTACAGTGGGTACGAGCAGTACTTC.

The chain combines TRBV7-9 with TRBJ1-6; D is undetermined. CDR3 size: 15 residues. Trimming left V 5 bases short and J 7 bases short, with 15 bases between. CDR1 is SEHNR, CDR2 FQNEAQ, per germline (reference sequence). The CDR3 region has the DNA TGTGCCAGCAGCGCCGGACTCGGGGTGAATTCACCCCTCCACTTT. Encoded protein: CASSAGLGVNSPLHF.

V and J are TRBV5-1 and TRBJ2-3; TRBD1 matches 8 bases. Germline CDR1 SGHRS, CDR2 YFSETQ. J was trimmed by 2 bases and V by 5 bases; bases with no gene match: 10. This CDR3 spans 16 amino acids. The CDR3 sequence: CASRQGALGPTDTQYF. The CDR3 region has the DNA TGCGCCAGCAGGCAGGGGGCTCTTGGGCCCACAGATACGCAGTATTTT.

The J gene is TRBJ2-4, the V gene TRBV10-3; TRBD2 might be the D (6 bases). The CDR3 covers 15 residues. Germline V CDR1 and CDR2: ENHRY, SYGVKD. V was trimmed by 3 bases and J by 0 bases, leaving 9 bases between them. CDR3 nucleotide sequence: TGTGCCATCAGTGATAGCGGACTAGCCAAAAACATTCAGTACTTC. It translates to CAISDSGLAKNIQYF.